These 22 T cell receptor beta chains were all obtained from the same sample, sequenced in a study of T-cell memory formation after mild COVID-19. Using its own MiXCR run on the 5' RACE reads, TCRdb lists one record per CDR3 protein. The sample contains approximately 490,000 distinct CDR3 sequences, around 20% of which appear only once. The specimen was PBMCs or a T cell subset sorted from them (not recorded which). The receptors were gathered from an adult woman who had mild COVID-19 (a few samples of this study predate the infection). Cell type and time point are not known.

The rearrangement uses TRBV6-1 and TRBJ1-1; D unresolved. V was clipped by 7 bases and J by 0 bases, with 6 bases between them. Germline CDR1 and CDR2: MNHNS and SASEGT. The CDR3 has 12 residues. CDR3 sequence: CASKVLNTEAFF. The CDR3 DNA sequence: TGTGCCAGCAAAGTTCTGAACACTGAAGCTTTCTTT.

The rearrangement uses TRBV12-3 or TRBV12-4 and TRBJ2-7, with 14 bases matching TRBD2. There are 16 residues in the CDR3. Trimming took 5 bases from V and 5 from J; bases not matched to a gene: 8. The chain's CDR3 is CASSATRTSGRNEQYF. CDR3 sequence (DNA): TGTGCCAGCAGTGCCACTCGGACTAGCGGGAGGAACGAGCAGTACTTC.

V usage is TRBV4-1 and J usage is TRBJ1-5; TRBD1 matches 8 bases. The germline V gene has CDR1 MGHRA and CDR2 YSYEKL. This CDR3 spans 17 amino acids. Trimming took 3 bases from V and 0 from J; bases not matched to a gene: 7. CDR3 coding DNA: TGCGCCAGCAGCCACCCAGGACAGGGACTTAGCAATCAGCCCCAGCATTTT. Translation: CASSHPGQGLSNQPQHF.

In its sample, this clonotype was seen a few times. The V call is TRBV25-1, the J call TRBJ1-1; 7 positions match TRBD1. CDR1 is MGHDK, CDR2 SYGVNS, per germline. Unmatched junction bases numbered 6, after V lost 6 bases and J lost 8 bases. CDR3 length: 12 residues. The CDR3 nucleotides read TGTGCCAGCAGCAAACAGGGGCAGGAAGCTTTCTTT. As protein: CASSKQGQEAFF. The full variable domain, completed using reference TRBV25-1 and TRBJ1-1, is EADIYQTPRYLVIGTGKKITLECSQTMGHDKMYWYQQDPGMELHLIHYSYGVNSTEKGDLSSESTVSRIRTEHFPLTLESARPSHTSQYLCASSKQGQEAFFGQGTRLTVV.

This clonotype showed up many times. The gene calls are TRBV5-4 and TRBJ2-7; a possible D gene is TRBD1 (5 bases). There are 14 residues in the CDR3. In germline, CDR1 is SGHNT, CDR2 YYREEE (reference sequence). Trimming took off 6 bases at V and 1 base at J, with 14 bases between the two ends. The CDR3 region has the DNA TGTGCCAGCAAGCCGTCAGGGTATTCCTACGAGCAGTACTTC. Its translation is CASKPSGYSYEQYF. Full variable domain (remainder filled in from reference TRBV5-4 and TRBJ2-7): ETGVTQSPTHLIKTRGQQVTLRCSSQSGHNTVSWYQQALGQGPQFIFQYYREEENGRGNFPPRFSGLQFPNYSSELNVNALELDDSALYLCASKPSGYSYEQYFGPGTRLTVT.

The chain links TRBV30 to TRBJ1-5, with a tentative D call TRBD1 (5 bases). Germline V gene data show CDR1 as GTSNPN and CDR2 as SVGIG (reference sequence). The CDR3 loop spans 15 amino acids. V dropped 2 bases and J dropped 7 bases, with 18 bases sitting between them. Here the CDR3 DNA reads TGTGCCTGGAGTTCGGGTGGTCAGGGAGGACAGCCCCAGCATTTT. Amino acid sequence: CAWSSGGQGGQPQHF.

This clonotype showed up just a few times. The V call is TRBV7-3, the J call TRBJ2-1, with 7 bases identical to TRBD2. Germline lookup yields CDR1 SGHTA and CDR2 FQGTGA. V lost 3 bases, J lost 8 bases, and 13 bases stayed unmatched. The CDR3 spans 16 residues. Here the CDR3 reads CASSFSGGLGDYEQFF. The CDR3 DNA reads as TGTGCCAGCAGCTTTTCGGGAGGATTGGGGGATTATGAGCAGTTCTTC.

J is TRBJ2-3 and V is TRBV29-1; D perhaps matches TRBD1 (7 bases). The V end lost 5 bases, the J end lost 0 bases, and 18 bases lay between the germline ends. The CDR3 spans 16 residues. The germline V gene has CDR1 SQVTM and CDR2 ANQGSEA. CDR3 region: CSVRGDRDTSTDTQYF. DNA for the CDR3: TGCAGCGTTAGGGGGGACAGAGATACTAGCACAGATACGCAGTATTTT.

This clonotype was detected many times. The V call is TRBV27, the J call TRBJ1-5, with TRBD1 identical over 7 bases. Germline V gene sequence: CDR1 MNHEY, CDR2 SMNVEV (reference sequence). V gave up 3 bases and J gave up 7 bases; unmatched junction bases: 9. The CDR3 contains 15 residues. The CDR3 nucleotides are TGTGCCAGCAGTTTGGTTGGGGCAGGGGGGCAGCCCCAGCATTTT. Residues: CASSLVGAGGQPQHF.

V gene TRBV12-3 or TRBV12-4 combines with J gene TRBJ2-7, with a weak D call TRBD2 (6 bases). V dropped 5 bases and J dropped 4 bases, with 12 bases sitting between them. CDR3 size: 13 residues. CDR3 region: CASSPAGWYEQYF. The CDR3 bases are TGTGCCAGCAGTCCCGCGGGGTGGTACGAGCAGTACTTC.

This clonotype turned up a few times. The gene calls are TRBV29-1 and TRBJ2-2; D might be TRBD1 (6 bases). This CDR3 contains 14 residues. Trimming left V 3 bases short and J 3 bases short, with 11 bases between. The germline CDR1 and CDR2 sequences are SQVTM and ANQGSEA. Here the CDR3 DNA reads TGCAGCGTTGAGAGGCAGGGGCACACCGGGGAGCTGTTTTTT. This sequence encodes CSVERQGHTGELFF.

The chain uses TRBV9 and TRBJ2-2; D possibly corresponds to TRBD2 (6 bases). Trimming cost V 1 base and J 7 bases, with 8 bases left between them. This CDR3 has 13 amino acids. Germline V lookup: CDR1 SGDLS, CDR2 YYNGEE. This chain's CDR3 is CASSVWRDGELFF. CDR3 sequence (DNA): TGTGCCAGCAGCGTATGGCGGGACGGGGAGCTGTTTTTT.

This clonotype has a handful of counts. The J gene is TRBJ1-2, the V gene TRBV29-1; D unclear. CDR3 size: 12 residues. Germline V gene lookup returns CDR1 SQVTM and CDR2 ANQGSEA. V shed 7 bases and J shed 2 bases, with 11 bases lying between them. CDR3 residues: CSADSGNYGYTF. The CDR3 region has the DNA TGCAGCGCTGACTCAGGAAACTATGGCTACACCTTC. The complete variable domain, with remaining parts taken from reference TRBV29-1 and TRBJ1-2, reads SAVISQKPSRDICQRGTSLTIQCQVDSQVTMMFWYRQQPGQSLTLIATANQGSEATYESGFVIDKFPISRPNLTFSTLTVSNMSPEDSSIYLCSADSGNYGYTFGSGTRLTVV.

This clonotype appeared a few times. The chain employs TRBV18 and TRBJ2-3; TRBD2 matches at 7 bases. The CDR3 consists of 17 residues. V was pared by 2 bases and J by 1 base, with 9 bases of the junction left unmatched. CDR1 and CDR2 (germline): KGHSH, LQKENI. This CDR3 reads CASSPRLAFVGTDTQYF. The CDR3 DNA follows: TGTGCCAGCTCACCAAGACTAGCTTTCGTCGGCACAGATACGCAGTATTTT.

CDR3 sequence (DNA): TGTGCCAGTAGTATTAAAATAGACAGCATCTACGAGCAGTACTTC. This gives the protein CASSIKIDSIYEQYF. The chain recombines TRBV19 with TRBJ2-7, with D tentatively TRBD1 (5 bases). V was clipped by 3 bases and J by 3 bases, with 15 bases between them. Per the germline V gene, CDR1 is LNHDA and CDR2 is SQIVND (reference sequence). The CDR3 is 15 amino acids.

As concerns this clonotype: Just one base apart from a much larger clone, this may be a read error. The chain uses TRBV29-1 and TRBJ2-2; possible D gene TRBD2, 7 bases. CDR1 is SQVTM and CDR2 is ANQGSEA in the germline V gene. V was trimmed by 5 bases and J by 9 bases, leaving 13 bases between them. The CDR3 is made up of 12 amino acids. The CDR3 reads CSVTRGAWELFF. The CDR3 DNA reads TGCAGCGTTACTCGGGGGGCCTGGGAGCTGTTTTTT.

This clonotype came up a few times. The CDR3 DNA follows: TGCGCCAGCAGCTTGGACGGCAGTTCATCTGAAAAACTGTTTTTT. Amino acids: CASSLDGSSSEKLFF. This chain uses TRBV5-1 with TRBJ1-4; D not resolved. The V gene lost 0 bases and the J gene lost 7 bases, with 13 bases spanning the gap. Germline V gene sequence: CDR1 SGHRS, CDR2 YFSETQ. This CDR3 is built from 15 residues.

CDR3 residues: CASSLGYGQVAFF. CDR3 nucleotides: TGTGCCAGCAGCTTAGGATACGGGCAGGTAGCTTTCTTT. The V gene is TRBV11-2, the J gene TRBJ1-1; D not resolved. Germline CDR1 SGHAT, CDR2 FQNNGV. Trimming stripped 1 base from V and 10 bases from J, with 13 bases between. This CDR3 comprises 13 residues.

The chain uses TRBV12-3 or TRBV12-4 and TRBJ1-1; D not certain. This CDR3 spans 12 amino acids. The V end lost 5 bases, the J end lost 7 bases, and 11 bases lay between the germline ends. The CDR3 here is CASSPQSYEAFF. CDR3 bases: TGTGCCAGCAGTCCCCAGAGTTATGAAGCTTTCTTT.

This clonotype was counted a few times. Relative to the germline gene, one junction end is altered; a read error may explain this. This chain uses TRBV12-3 or TRBV12-4 with TRBJ2-3; D may be TRBD2 (5 bases). The CDR3 is 14 residues long. CDR3 sequence: CATSWALQSGTQYF. The CDR3 region has the DNA TGTGCCACCAGTTGGGCTTTACAGAGCGGTACGCAGTATTTT.

As concerns this clonotype: The conserved closing phenylalanine or tryptophan is absent in this CDR3, likely reflecting a read error. The V call is TRBV20-1, the J call TRBJ2-1; D call uncertain. The germline V gene encodes CDR1 DFQATT and CDR2 SNEGSKA (reference sequence). With 5 bases removed from V and 7 bases from J, the gap between germline ends came to 12 bases. The CDR3 has 12 amino acids. The CDR3 DNA reads TGCAGTGCTGACGCAATTTCTAATGAGCAGTTCCTC. Translating gives CSADAISNEQFL.

The chain uses TRBV29-1 and TRBJ2-7; 12 positions agree with TRBD2. V dropped 4 bases and J dropped 2; count of bases not matched to a gene: 3. The CDR3 has 14 amino acids. Per germline, CDR1 SQVTM and CDR2 ANQGSEA. The CDR3 sequence is CSVAPSGRAYEQYF. The CDR3 DNA is TGCAGCGTTGCCCCTAGCGGGAGGGCCTACGAGCAGTACTTC.